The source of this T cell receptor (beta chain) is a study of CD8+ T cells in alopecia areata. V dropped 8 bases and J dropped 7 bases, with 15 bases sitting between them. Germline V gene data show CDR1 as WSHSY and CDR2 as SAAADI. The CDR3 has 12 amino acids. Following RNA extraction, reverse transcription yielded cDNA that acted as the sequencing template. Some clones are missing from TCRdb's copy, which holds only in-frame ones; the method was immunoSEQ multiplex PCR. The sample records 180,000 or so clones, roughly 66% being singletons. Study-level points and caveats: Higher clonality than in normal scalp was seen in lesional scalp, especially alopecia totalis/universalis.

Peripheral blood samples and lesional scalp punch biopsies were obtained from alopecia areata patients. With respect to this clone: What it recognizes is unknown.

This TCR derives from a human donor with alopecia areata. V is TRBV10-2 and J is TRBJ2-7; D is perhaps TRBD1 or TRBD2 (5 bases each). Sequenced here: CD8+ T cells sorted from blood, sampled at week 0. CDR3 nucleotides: TGCGCCAGCCAGGGACCCCGGGTGGAGCAGTACTTC. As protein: CASQGPRVEQYF.